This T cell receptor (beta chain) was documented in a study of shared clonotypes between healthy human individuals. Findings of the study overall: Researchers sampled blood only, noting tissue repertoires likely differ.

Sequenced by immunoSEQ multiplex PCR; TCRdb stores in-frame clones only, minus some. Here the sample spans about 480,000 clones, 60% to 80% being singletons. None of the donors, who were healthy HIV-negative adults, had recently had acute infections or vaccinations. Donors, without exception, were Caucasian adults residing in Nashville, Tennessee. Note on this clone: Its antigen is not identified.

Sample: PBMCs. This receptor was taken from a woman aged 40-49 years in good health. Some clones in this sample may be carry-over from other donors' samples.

The CDR3 region has the DNA TGTGCCAGCAGCCCCCCCCAGTTGAGCGGGACGGAGACCCAGTACTTC. Translated: CASSPPQLSGTETQYF. This chain links TRBV7-2 with TRBJ2-5; the match to TRBD2 covers 7 bases. Germline V gene data show CDR1 as SGHTA and CDR2 as FQGNSA. This CDR3 is 16 amino acids long. V shed 5 bases and J 5 bases; nucleotides not matched to a gene: 14.